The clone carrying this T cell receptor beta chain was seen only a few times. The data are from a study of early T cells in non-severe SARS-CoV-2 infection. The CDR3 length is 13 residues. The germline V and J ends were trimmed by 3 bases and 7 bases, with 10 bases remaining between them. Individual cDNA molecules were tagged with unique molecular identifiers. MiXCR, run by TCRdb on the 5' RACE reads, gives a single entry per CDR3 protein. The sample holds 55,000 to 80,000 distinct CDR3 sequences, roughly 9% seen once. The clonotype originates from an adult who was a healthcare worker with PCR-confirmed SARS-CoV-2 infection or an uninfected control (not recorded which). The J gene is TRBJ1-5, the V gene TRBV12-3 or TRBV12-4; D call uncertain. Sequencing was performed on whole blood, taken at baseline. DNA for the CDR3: TGTGCCAGCAGTTTGGCCCGGCCCCAGCCCCAGCATTTT. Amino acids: CASSLARPQPQHF.